Listed below are T cell receptor beta chains from one sample, sequenced in a study of cytomegalovirus exposure and HLA in healthy donors. Here immunoSEQ multiplex PCR was the method, and the copy in TCRdb shows in-frame clones only, minus some. Of 100,000 to 150,000 clones detected, roughly 74% appear once; the ten largest clones hold roughly 6.3%. The sequenced sample consisted of PBMCs. The receptors originated from a woman between 45 and 65 years old in good health and CMV-seropositive. The CDR3 runs from the conserved cysteine through the conserved F or W. The D gene is left open where the match is weak. The size of a clone is reported for some rows only, either as once, few or many, or as a class for expanded clones.

>TRBJ1-1|TRBD1|-|15|TRBV19
TGTGCCAGTAGTGCCGCCGGGACAGGGAGAACTGAAGCTTTCTTT
CASSAAGTGRTEAFF
>TRBJ2-3|-|-|16|TRBV9
TGTGCCAGCAGCGTAGGTCTTGCGGGGGCCACAGATACGCAGTATTTT
CASSVGLAGATDTQYF
>TRBJ2-5|-|-|13|TRBV2
TGTGCCAGCCGACGGGGGGCCGCGGAGACCCAGTACTTC
CASRRGAAETQYF
>TRBJ2-6|-|-|15|TRBV5-6
TGTGCCAGCAGCTTAGGGCCTTCTGGGGCCAACGTCCTGCCTTTC
CASSLGPSGANVLPF
>TRBJ2-1|TRBD2|-|15|TRBV2
TGTGCCAGCAGTGAGGGACTAGCGGGGTACAATGAGCAGTTCTTC
CASSEGLAGYNEQFF
>TRBJ1-5|-|-|15|TRBV6-1
TGTGCCAGCAGTGAAAACCCGGGAACGGGGCAGCCCCAGCATTTT
CASSENPGTGQPQHF
>TRBJ2-3|TRBD2|-|16|TRBV15
TGTGCCACCAGCAGGGGGCTAGCGGGGGGGATCGATACGCAGTATTTT
CATSRGLAGGIDTQYF
>TRBJ1-4|TRBD1|-|16|TRBV19
TGTGCCAGTAGTCTTGGACAGGGGTTCTCTAATGAAAAACTGTTTTTT
CASSLGQGFSNEKLFF
>TRBJ2-3|-|-|15|TRBV10-1
TGCGCCAGCAGTGAGGGTAGCGTGGTGACAGATACGCAGTATTTT
CASSEGSVVTDTQYF
>TRBJ2-5|-|-|16|TRBV28
TGTGCCAGCAGGCCTCTTGGTTCCGGGTACCAAGAGACCCAGTACTTC
CASRPLGSGYQETQYF
>TRBJ1-2|TRBD1|-|14|TRBV2
TGTGCCAGCAGTCAGGTCAGGGGGCCCGGTGGCTACACCTTC
CASSQVRGPGGYTF
>TRBJ1-2|-|few|15|TRBV4-3
TGCGCCAGCAGCCAACGCAGACTAGGGAGCTATGGCTACACCTTC
CASSQRRLGSYGYTF
>TRBJ2-1|-|-|15|TRBV10-3
TGTGCCACCTCAAGCGGTCGGGGAGTTGACTCTGAGCAGTTCTTC
CATSSGRGVDSEQFF
>TRBJ2-1|TRBD1|-|13|TRBV9
TGTGCCAGCAGCATGGACAGGGCTGATGAGCAGTTCTTC
CASSMDRADEQFF
>TRBJ2-7|-|once|14|TRBV11-2
TGTGCCAGCAGCACTAATCGGGGGTCCTACGAGCAGTACTTC
CASSTNRGSYEQYF
>TRBJ2-7|-|-|14|TRBV5-1
TGCGCCAGCAGCTTGGATGGGACATTCAACGAGCAGTACTTC
CASSLDGTFNEQYF
>TRBJ2-7|TRBD1|-|12|TRBV2
TGTGCCAGCAGAACAGGGGAGCGCGAGCAGTACTTC
CASRTGEREQYF
>TRBJ1-6|-|-|13|TRBV6-1
TGTGCCAGCAGTTCTCAGGGGTATTCACCCCTCCACTTT
CASSSQGYSPLHF
>TRBJ2-1|-|-|16|TRBV7-9
TGTGCCAGCAGCTTAGGAGGCGTCTCAAGGGGCAATGAGCAGTTCTTC
CASSLGGVSRGNEQFF
>TRBJ2-7|-|-|15|TRBV5-1
TGCGCCAGCAGCTCCGGGACTCCTTACCTTGCCGAGCGGTACTTC
CASSSGTPYLAERYF